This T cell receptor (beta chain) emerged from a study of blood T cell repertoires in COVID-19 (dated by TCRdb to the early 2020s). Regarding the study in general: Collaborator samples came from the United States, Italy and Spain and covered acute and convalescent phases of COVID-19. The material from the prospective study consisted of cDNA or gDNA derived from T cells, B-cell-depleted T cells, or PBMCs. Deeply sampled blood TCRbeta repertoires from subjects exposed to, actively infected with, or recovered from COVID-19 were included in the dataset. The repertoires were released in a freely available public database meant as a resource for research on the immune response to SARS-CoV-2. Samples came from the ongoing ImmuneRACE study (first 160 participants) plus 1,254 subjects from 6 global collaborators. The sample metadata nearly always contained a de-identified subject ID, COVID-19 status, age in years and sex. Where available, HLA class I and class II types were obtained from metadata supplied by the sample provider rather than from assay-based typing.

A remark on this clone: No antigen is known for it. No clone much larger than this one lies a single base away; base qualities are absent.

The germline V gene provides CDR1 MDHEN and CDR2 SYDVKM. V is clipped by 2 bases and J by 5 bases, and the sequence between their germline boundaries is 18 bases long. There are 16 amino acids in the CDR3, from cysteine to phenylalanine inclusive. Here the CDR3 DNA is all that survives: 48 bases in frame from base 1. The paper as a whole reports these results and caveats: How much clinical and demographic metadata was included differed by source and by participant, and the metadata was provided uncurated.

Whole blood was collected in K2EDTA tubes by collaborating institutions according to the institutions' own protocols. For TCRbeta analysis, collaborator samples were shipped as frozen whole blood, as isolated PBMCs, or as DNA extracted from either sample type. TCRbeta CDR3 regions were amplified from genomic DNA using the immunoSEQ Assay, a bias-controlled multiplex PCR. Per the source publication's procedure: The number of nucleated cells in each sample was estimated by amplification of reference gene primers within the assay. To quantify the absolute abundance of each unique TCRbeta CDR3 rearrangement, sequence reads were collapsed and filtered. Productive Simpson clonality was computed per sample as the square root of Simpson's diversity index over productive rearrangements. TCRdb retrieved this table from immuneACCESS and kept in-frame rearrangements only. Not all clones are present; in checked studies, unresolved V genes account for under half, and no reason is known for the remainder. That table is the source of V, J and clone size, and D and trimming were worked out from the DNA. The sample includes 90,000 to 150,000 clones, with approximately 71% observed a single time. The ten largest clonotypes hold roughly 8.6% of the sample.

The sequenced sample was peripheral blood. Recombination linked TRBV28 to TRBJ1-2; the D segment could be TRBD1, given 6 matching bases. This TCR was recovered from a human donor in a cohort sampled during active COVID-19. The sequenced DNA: TGTGCCAGCAGTTTAACGGCGGGGGCGATGGGTTATGGCTACACCTTC. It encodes CASSLTAGAMGYGYTF.